These 10 T cell receptor beta chains originate from one sample sequenced in a study of blood T cell repertoires in COVID-19. The repertoire was sequenced with immunoSEQ multiplex PCR; TCRdb's copy has only in-frame clones and lacks some. The table includes about 140,000 clones, just under 90% detected once. The sample was peripheral blood. Source of these receptors: a woman aged 80 or older with acute or convalescent COVID-19.

J is TRBJ1-3 and V is TRBV9; D may be TRBD1 (5 bases). The CDR3 consists of 16 residues. CDR1 and CDR2 from the germline V gene are SGDLS and YYNGEE. Trimming removed 0 bases from V and 3 bases from J, with 13 bases in between. The CDR3 DNA reads TGTGCCAGCAGCGTAGCCGGGGGAAGCTTTGGAAACACCATATATTTT. Translated, it gives CASSVAGGSFGNTIYF.

The chain recombines TRBV7-3 with TRBJ1-1, with 7 bases matching TRBD1. This CDR3 contains 13 residues. In germline, CDR1 is SGHTA, CDR2 FQGTGA. The V and J ends lost 1 base and 5 bases, in that order; junction bases with no gene match: 1. The DNA for the CDR3 is TGTGCCAGCAGCTTAAGACAGGGAACTGAAGCTTTCTTT. Encoded protein: CASSLRQGTEAFF.

This chain joins TRBV3-1 (or the pseudogene TRBV3-2) and TRBJ1-3; 7 nucleotides match TRBD1. Germline CDR1 and CDR2: LGHDT and YNNKEL (reference sequence). The CDR3 spans 16 residues. Trimming took 3 bases from V and 1 from J; bases not matched to a gene: 6. The CDR3 DNA reads TGTGCCAGCAGCCAGGGACAGCCTTTTTCTGGAAACACCATATATTTT. It specifies CASSQGQPFSGNTIYF.

The chain has TRBV5-4 and TRBJ2-6; 10 nucleotides align to TRBD2. V was pared by 6 bases and J by 0 bases, with 15 bases of the junction left unmatched. CDR3 size: 20 residues. The germline V gene has CDR1 SGHNT and CDR2 YYREEE (reference sequence). CDR3 protein: CASNRGRTSGYVSGANVLTF. DNA for the CDR3: TGTGCCAGCAACCGAGGGCGGACTAGCGGATATGTCTCTGGGGCCAACGTCCTGACTTTC.

This chain connects TRBV29-1 to TRBJ2-5; no clear D. In germline, CDR1 is SQVTM, CDR2 ANQGSEA. This CDR3 has 12 residues. Trimming removed 5 bases at V and 5 bases at J, with 12 bases between. DNA of the CDR3: TGCAGCGTTTCCTCTGGGCACGAGACCCAGTACTTC. Residues: CSVSSGHETQYF.

V gene TRBV19 combines with J gene TRBJ2-1, with TRBD1 as a possible D gene (6 bases). This CDR3 spans 14 amino acids. Germline CDR1 reads LNHDA; CDR2 reads SQIVND (reference sequence). Deletions cut 8 bases from V and 4 bases from J, with 15 bases between. This CDR3 is CASSRGQVYNEQFF. CDR3 bases: TGTGCCAGTTCCAGGGGACAAGTATACAATGAGCAGTTCTTC. Supplemented by reference TRBV19 and TRBJ2-1, the full variable domain reads DGGITQSPKYLFRKEGQNVTLSCEQNLNHDAMYWYRQDPGQGLRLIYYSQIVNDFQKGDIAEGYSVSREKKESFPLTVTSAQKNPTAFYLCASSRGQVYNEQFFGPGTRLTVL.

The V gene is TRBV9, the J gene TRBJ2-2; 11 positions match TRBD1. After removal of 3 bases from V and 5 bases from J, the junction contained 6 bases not matched to a gene. Germline loops: CDR1 SGDLS, CDR2 YYNGEE. CDR3 length: 16 amino acids. The CDR3 is CASSAGTGGLTGELFF. The CDR3 bases are TGTGCCAGCAGCGCCGGGACAGGGGGTTTAACCGGGGAGCTGTTTTTT.

This clone was observed a single time. This CDR3 is also generated by other DNA sequences in the sample. The chain links TRBV19 to TRBJ1-5; tentatively, D is TRBD1 (6 bases). From germline, CDR1 is LNHDA and CDR2 SQIVND (reference sequence). V was shortened by 8 bases and J by 5 bases, with 10 bases between the two germline ends. The CDR3 extends over 12 amino acids. The CDR3 sequence: CASSGGYQPQHF. In nucleotides, the CDR3 is TGTGCCAGTTCGGGGGGCTATCAGCCCCAGCATTTT.

The V and J genes are TRBV3-1 (or the pseudogene TRBV3-2) and TRBJ1-1; TRBD1 agrees at 8 bases. The CDR3 loop spans 15 amino acids. V lost 4 bases and J lost 5; bases outside the gene matches: 9. Germline-derived CDR1 and CDR2 are LGHDT and YNNKEL (reference sequence). The CDR3 bases are TGTGCCAGCAGCCCACGAGACAGGGGAGGAACTGAAGCTTTCTTT. Translation gives CASSPRDRGGTEAFF.

The V gene is TRBV6-6, the J gene TRBJ2-5, with D tentatively TRBD2 (6 bases). Trimming removed 6 bases from V and 2 bases from J, with 13 bases in between. From germline, CDR1 is MNHNY and CDR2 SVGAGI (reference sequence). The CDR3 is 14 residues long. CDR3 in amino acids: CASRESGGQETQYF. In nucleotides, the CDR3 is TGTGCCAGCAGGGAGTCCGGAGGGCAAGAGACCCAGTACTTC.